The rows below give T cell receptor beta chains drawn from one sample of a study of cytomegalovirus exposure and HLA in healthy donors. TCRdb keeps only in-frame clones here, not all; method: immunoSEQ multiplex PCR. The sample yields roughly 250,000 clones, around nine tenths seen once. Material: PBMCs. The source is a man between 18 and 35 years old in good health and CMV-seronegative. CDR3s include the opening cysteine and the closing phenylalanine or tryptophan. The D gene is left open where the match is weak. The size field is filled for only some rows; it gives once, few, many or a size class.

TRBJ2-2	-	-	TRBV5-1	CASSLAPGSHTGELFF	TGCGCCAGCAGCTTGGCTCCCGGGAGTCACACCGGGGAGCTGTTTTTT
TRBJ2-1	-	TRBD1	TRBV29-1	CSVEGGAGGYEQFF	TGCAGCGTTGAAGGTGGGGCAGGGGGCTATGAGCAGTTCTTC
TRBJ2-1	-	TRBD1	TRBV7-2	CASTLTGGRFLEQFF	TGTGCCAGCACCCTTACAGGGGGCCGTTTCCTTGAGCAGTTCTTC
TRBJ1-4	once	-	TRBV28	CASRVTGLGEKLFF	TGTGCCAGCAGAGTCACAGGGCTCGGTGAAAAACTGTTTTTT
TRBJ2-7	once	-	TRBV10-1	CASSDPGRSYEQYF	TGCGCCAGCAGTGACCCGGGTCGGTCCTACGAGCAGTACTTC
TRBJ1-1	few	-	TRBV28	CASSSGPEAFF	TGTGCCAGCAGTTCAGGGCCTGAAGCTTTCTTT
TRBJ2-3	-	-	TRBV7-3	CASSSRGGADTQYF	TGTGCCAGCAGCTCTCGAGGGGGGGCAGATACGCAGTATTTT
TRBJ1-2	once	TRBD1	TRBV19	CAVRVLTGGTKGYTF	TGTGCCGTCCGGGTGCTGACAGGGGGCACTAAAGGCTACACCTTC
TRBJ2-2	-	TRBD2	TRBV27	CARPPVSPPQGPLAGGRTGELFF	TGTGCCAGACCCCCCGTAAGTCCGCCTCAAGGTCCGTTAGCGGGAGGGCGTACCGGGGAGCTGTTTTTT
TRBJ1-2	-	TRBD1	TRBV7-8	CASSFLSGQDPGGYTF	TGTGCCAGCAGCTTCTTGTCGGGACAGGACCCTGGTGGCTACACCTTC
TRBJ1-2	-	TRBD1	TRBV7-7	CAIGTASDGYTF	TGTGCTATCGGGACAGCCTCCGATGGCTACACCTTC
TRBJ2-5	once	TRBD2	TRBV11-2	CASSTGLAPETQYF	TGTGCCAGCAGCACGGGACTAGCCCCAGAGACCCAGTACTTC
TRBJ2-7	once	-	TRBV28	CASSRAHTGSEQYF	TGTGCCAGCAGTCGTGCCCATACAGGGAGCGAGCAGTACTTC
TRBJ2-3	-	TRBD2	TRBV18	CASSPRDYRADTQYF	TGTGCCAGCTCACCCCGGGACTACCGGGCAGATACGCAGTATTTT
TRBJ2-5	once	-	TRBV11-3	CASSPAGQQETQYF	TGTGCCAGCAGCCCCGCGGGACAGCAAGAGACCCAGTACTTC
TRBJ1-1	-	-	TRBV27	CASSFLGDTEAFF	TGTGCCAGCAGTTTTCTAGGGGACACTGAAGCTTTCTTT
TRBJ2-1	-	TRBD1	TRBV6-5	CASSLDRGYNEQFF	TGTGCCAGCAGCTTAGACAGGGGGTACAATGAGCAGTTCTTC
TRBJ2-7	once	TRBD2	TRBV7-6	CASSPSGSSEQYF	TGTGCCAGCAGCCCTAGCGGGAGCTCCGAGCAGTACTTC
TRBJ1-6	-	TRBD1	TRBV28	CASSLGQGFVRSPLHF	TGTGCCAGCAGTTTGGGACAGGGGTTTGTAAGATCACCCCTCCACTTT
TRBJ1-1	-	TRBD1	TRBV2	CASSEAPGGITEAFF	TGTGCCAGCAGTGAAGCGCCAGGGGGAATCACTGAAGCTTTCTTT
TRBJ2-4	-	-	TRBV13	CATTTPGSHIQYF	TGTGCCACTACCACACCGGGGTCGCACATTCAGTACTTC
TRBJ1-1	once	-	TRBV4-3	CASSHGDTHTEAFF	TGCGCCAGCAGCCACGGTGACACCCACACTGAAGCTTTCTTT
TRBJ2-7	once	TRBD2	TRBV27	CASSSILAGGPSSYEQYF	TGTGCCAGCAGTTCGATACTAGCGGGAGGCCCTAGCTCCTACGAGCAGTACTTC
TRBJ1-6	few	TRBD1	TRBV4-1	CASSQPQGRNSPLHF	TGCGCCAGCAGCCAGCCACAGGGGAGGAATTCACCCCTCCACTTT